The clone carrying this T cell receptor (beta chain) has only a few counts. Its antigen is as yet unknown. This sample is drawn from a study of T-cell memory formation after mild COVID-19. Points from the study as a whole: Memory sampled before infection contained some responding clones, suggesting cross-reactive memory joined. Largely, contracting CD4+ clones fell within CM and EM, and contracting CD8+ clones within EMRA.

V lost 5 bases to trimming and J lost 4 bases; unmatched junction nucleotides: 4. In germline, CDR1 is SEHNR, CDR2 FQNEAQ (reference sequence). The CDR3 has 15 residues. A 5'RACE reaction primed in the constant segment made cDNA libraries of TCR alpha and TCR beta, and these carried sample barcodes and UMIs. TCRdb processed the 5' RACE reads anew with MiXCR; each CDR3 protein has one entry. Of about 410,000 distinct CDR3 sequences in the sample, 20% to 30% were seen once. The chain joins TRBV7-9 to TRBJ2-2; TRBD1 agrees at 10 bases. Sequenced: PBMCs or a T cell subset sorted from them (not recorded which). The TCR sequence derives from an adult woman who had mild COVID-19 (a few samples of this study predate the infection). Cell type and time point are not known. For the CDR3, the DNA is TGTGCCAGCAGCGCCGGGACAGGGGCCACCGGGGAGCTGTTTTTT. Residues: CASSAGTGATGELFF.